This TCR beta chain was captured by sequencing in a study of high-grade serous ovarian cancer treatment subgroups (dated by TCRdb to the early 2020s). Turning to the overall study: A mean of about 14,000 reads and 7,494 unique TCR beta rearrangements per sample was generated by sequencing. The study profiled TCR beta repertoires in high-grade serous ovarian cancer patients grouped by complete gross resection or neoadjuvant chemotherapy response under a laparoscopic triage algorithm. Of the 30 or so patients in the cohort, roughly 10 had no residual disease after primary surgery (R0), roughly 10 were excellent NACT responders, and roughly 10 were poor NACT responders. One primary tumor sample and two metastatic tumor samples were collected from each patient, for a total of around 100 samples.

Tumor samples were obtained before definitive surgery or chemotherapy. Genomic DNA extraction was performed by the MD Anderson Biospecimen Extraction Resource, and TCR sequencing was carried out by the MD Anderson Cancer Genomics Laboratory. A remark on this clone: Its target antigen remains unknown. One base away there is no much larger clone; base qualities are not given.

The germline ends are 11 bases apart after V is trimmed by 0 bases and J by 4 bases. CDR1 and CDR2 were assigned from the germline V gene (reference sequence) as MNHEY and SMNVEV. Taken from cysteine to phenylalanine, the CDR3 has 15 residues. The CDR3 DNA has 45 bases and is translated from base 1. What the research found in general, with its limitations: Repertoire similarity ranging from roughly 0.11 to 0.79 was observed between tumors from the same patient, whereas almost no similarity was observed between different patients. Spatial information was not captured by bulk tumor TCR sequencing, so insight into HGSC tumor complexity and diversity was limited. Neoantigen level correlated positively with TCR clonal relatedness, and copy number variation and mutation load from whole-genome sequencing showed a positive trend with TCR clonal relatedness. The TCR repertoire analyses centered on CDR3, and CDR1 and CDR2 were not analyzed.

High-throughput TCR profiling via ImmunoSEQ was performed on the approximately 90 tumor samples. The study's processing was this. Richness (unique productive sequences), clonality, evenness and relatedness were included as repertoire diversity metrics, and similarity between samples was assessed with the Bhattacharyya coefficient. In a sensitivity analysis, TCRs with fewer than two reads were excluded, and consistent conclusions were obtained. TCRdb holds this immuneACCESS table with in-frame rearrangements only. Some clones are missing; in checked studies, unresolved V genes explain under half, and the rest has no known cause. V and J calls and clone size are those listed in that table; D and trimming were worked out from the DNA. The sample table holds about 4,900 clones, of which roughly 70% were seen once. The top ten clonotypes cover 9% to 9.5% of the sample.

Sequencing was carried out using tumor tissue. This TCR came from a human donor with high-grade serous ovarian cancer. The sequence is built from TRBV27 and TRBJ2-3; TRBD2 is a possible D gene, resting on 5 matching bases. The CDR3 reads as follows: CASSLSIWGADTQYF. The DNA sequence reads TGTGCCAGCAGTTTATCGATCTGGGGAGCAGATACGCAGTATTTT.